This T cell receptor beta chain derives from a study of blood T cells in healthy people across ages. Germline values: CDR1 DFQATT, CDR2 SNEGSKA (reference sequence). V was trimmed by 7 bases and J by 1 base, leaving 7 bases between them. This CDR3 contains 11 residues. It was with a sample-barcoded 5' primer and a J-beta primer mix that a second PCR of roughly 7 to 12 cycles was run. Using its own MiXCR run on the 5' RACE reads, TCRdb lists one record per CDR3 protein. The data contain about 760,000 distinct CDR3 sequences, 56% of them singletons. The chain combines TRBV20-1 with TRBJ1-2, with D perhaps TRBD1 (5 bases). The clonotype comes from a man aged 40-50 years in good health. The sample comprised blood. CDR3 protein: CSEDSNYGYTF. In DNA form, the CDR3 reads TGCAGTGAAGACAGTAACTATGGCTACACCTTC.